The rows below give T cell receptor beta chains drawn from one sample of a study of cytomegalovirus exposure and HLA in healthy donors. Libraries were prepared by immunoSEQ multiplex PCR; TCRdb keeps only in-frame clonotypes and omits some of them. This table has tens of thousands of clones, approximately 80% appearing once. The sample was PBMCs. The source of these receptors is a man between 50 and 59 years old in good health and CMV-seronegative. The conserved cysteine and the conserved F or W are not part of the CDR3 here. The order of the fields is D gene, J gene, V gene, CDR3 protein. The D gene is left open where the match is weak.

-	TRBJ2-1	TRBV11-3	ASSSGTQTYNEQF
-	TRBJ2-5	TRBV27	ASSRLGDEETQY
-	TRBJ1-5	TRBV6-6	ASCSDQPQH
TRBD1	TRBJ2-7	TRBV7-2	ASSSSGTGSFYEQY
TRBD1	TRBJ1-5	TRBV10-3	AISGGQGYNQPQH
TRBD2	TRBJ2-5	TRBV9	ASSVGLAGGRAAQY
TRBD2	TRBJ2-7	TRBV7-9	ASSSGSGTYEQY
-	TRBJ2-3	TRBV5-8	ASSLGQVTDTQY
-	TRBJ2-4	TRBV27	ASSLRDEGAKNIQY
TRBD1	TRBJ1-5	TRBV7-2	ASSLTGQKNQPQH
TRBD2	TRBJ2-6	TRBV7-9	ASRGGSGANVLT
-	TRBJ1-2	TRBV4-2	ASSQDSGRQTNYGYT
TRBD1	TRBJ2-7	TRBV28	ASSGTGKLHEQY
-	TRBJ2-2	TRBV4-2	ASSRLGEELF
TRBD1	TRBJ2-7	TRBV11-3	ASSRGQGAYEQY